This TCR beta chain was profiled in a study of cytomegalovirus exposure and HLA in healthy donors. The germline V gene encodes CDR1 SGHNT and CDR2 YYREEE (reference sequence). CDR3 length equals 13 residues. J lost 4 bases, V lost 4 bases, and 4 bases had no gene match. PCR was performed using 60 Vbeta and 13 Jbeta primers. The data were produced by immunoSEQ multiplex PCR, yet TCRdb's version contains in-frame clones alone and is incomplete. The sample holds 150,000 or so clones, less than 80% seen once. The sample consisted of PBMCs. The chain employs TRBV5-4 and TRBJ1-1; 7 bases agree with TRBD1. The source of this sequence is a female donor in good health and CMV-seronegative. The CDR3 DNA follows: TGTGCCAGCAGCCCGGACAGGATCACTGAAGCTTTCTTT. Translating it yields CASSPDRITEAFF. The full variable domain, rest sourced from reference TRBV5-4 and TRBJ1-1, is ETGVTQSPTHLIKTRGQQVTLRCSSQSGHNTVSWYQQALGQGPQFIFQYYREEENGRGNFPPRFSGLQFPNYSSELNVNALELDDSALYLCASSPDRITEAFFGQGTRLTVV.